One sample yielded the 21 T cell receptor beta chains listed below, sequenced in a study of OX40 agonist ivuxolimab in advanced cancers. Some clones are missing from TCRdb's copy, which holds only in-frame ones; the method was immunoSEQ multiplex PCR. The sample gives over 30,000 clones, about four fifths of which show up once; 2.5% to 3% is in the top ten. The source material was CD4+ or CD8+ T cells sorted from blood, sampled in a trial of the OX40 agonist ivuxolimab. Source of these receptors: an adult with an advanced solid tumor such as melanoma, head and neck, liver or kidney cancer.

The chain recombines TRBV20-1 with TRBJ1-1; D unclear. V was shortened by 1 base and J by 4 bases, with 4 bases between the two germline ends. Per the germline V gene, CDR1 is DFQATT and CDR2 is SNEGSKA (reference sequence). The CDR3 is 11 residues long. CDR3 sequence: CSARVITEAFF. Here the CDR3 DNA reads TGCAGTGCTAGAGTAATCACTGAAGCTTTCTTT.

This chain connects TRBV20-1 to TRBJ1-2, with a possible D match to TRBD1 (6 bases). The length of the CDR3 is 11 residues. CDR1 DFQATT and CDR2 SNEGSKA come from the germline V gene (reference sequence). V lost 6 bases and J lost 8, with 13 bases in between. The CDR3 DNA reads as TGCAGTGCCACGGGACACCTGGGCTACACCTTC. This sequence encodes CSATGHLGYTF.

V and J are TRBV7-2 and TRBJ1-5, with no clear D. Germline V CDR1 and CDR2: SGHTA, FQGNSA. This CDR3 has 13 residues. The V and J ends lost 2 bases and 7 bases respectively, with 9 bases between them. For the CDR3, the DNA is TGTGCCAGCAGCTTAAACAAAAACCAGCCCCAGCATTTT. This codes for CASSLNKNQPQHF.

This clone was observed a single time. The rearrangement links TRBV13 to TRBJ1-2; D is possibly TRBD1 (5 bases). The CDR3 loop spans 15 amino acids. With 4 bases removed from V and 4 bases from J, the gap between germline ends came to 16 bases. Per the germline V gene, CDR1 is PRHDT and CDR2 is FYEKMQ (reference sequence). CDR3 loop: CASSSGARVIYGYTF. In nucleotides, the CDR3 is TGTGCCAGCAGCTCCGGTGCCAGGGTGATCTATGGCTACACCTTC.

This chain links TRBV6-5 with TRBJ2-1; no clear D gene. With 7 bases removed from V and 4 bases from J, the gap between germline ends came to 5 bases. The germline V gene encodes CDR1 MNHEY and CDR2 SVGAGI. The CDR3 is 11 amino acids. CDR3 DNA: TGTGCCAGCAAAGCTTACAATGAGCAGTTCTTC. Its protein product is CASKAYNEQFF.

This sequence joins TRBV15 and TRBJ1-1; D uncertain. Per germline, CDR1 LNHNV and CDR2 YYDKDF (reference sequence). This CDR3 contains 14 residues. Deletions cut 3 bases from V and 1 base from J, with 9 bases between. The CDR3 nucleotides read TGTGCCACCAGCAGGAGGACCTCGAACACTGAAGCTTTCTTT. Protein: CATSRRTSNTEAFF.

The V and J genes are TRBV19 and TRBJ1-1; 7 nucleotides line up with TRBD1. Unmatched junction bases numbered 14, after V lost 7 bases and J lost 0 bases. CDR1 is LNHDA, CDR2 SQIVND, per germline (reference sequence). The CDR3 totals 17 residues. The CDR3 is CASTKKQGTGVNTEAFF. CDR3 coding DNA: TGTGCCAGTACCAAAAAACAGGGGACCGGGGTGAACACTGAAGCTTTCTTT.

This clone was detected a few times. V is TRBV7-9 and J is TRBJ2-6, with 10 bases aligning to TRBD1. Germline loops: CDR1 SEHNR, CDR2 FQNEAQ (reference sequence). J lost 6 bases, V lost 5 bases, and 4 bases had no gene match. This CDR3 contains 15 residues. The CDR3 sequence is CASSLGQGQANVLTF. DNA of the CDR3: TGTGCCAGCAGCCTGGGACAGGGGCAGGCCAACGTCCTGACTTTC. Filled out from reference TRBV7-9 and TRBJ2-6, the complete variable domain reads DTGVSQNPRHKITKRGQNVTFRCDPISEHNRLYWYRQTLGQGPEFLTYFQNEAQLEKSRLLSDRFSAERPKGSFSTLEIQRTEQGDSAMYLCASSLGQGQANVLTFGAGSRLTVL.

This clone appeared once. The rearrangement joins TRBV11-2 to TRBJ2-5; D not resolved. This CDR3 spans 11 amino acids. Germline V gene sequence: CDR1 SGHAT, CDR2 FQNNGV. V was shortened by 5 bases and J by 4 bases, with 5 bases between the two germline ends. This chain's CDR3 is CASSGGETQYF. DNA for the CDR3: TGTGCCAGCAGCGGCGGAGAGACCCAGTACTTC.

The DNA for the CDR3 is TGTGCCAGCAGTGAAATTCGCATCCATGAGCAGTTCTTC. It yields the protein CASSEIRIHEQFF. This chain connects TRBV2 to TRBJ2-1, with no clear D. Between the trimmed V and J ends, which lost 2 bases and 8 bases, there was a span of 10 bases. The CDR3 contains 13 residues. CDR1 is SNHLY and CDR2 is FYNNEI in the germline V gene. The variable domain in full, with the rest retrieved from reference TRBV2 and TRBJ2-1, is EPEVTQTPSHQVTQMGQEVILRCVPISNHLYFYWYRQILGQKVEFLVSFYNNEISEKSEIFDDQFSVERPDGSNFTLKIRSTKLEDSAMYFCASSEIRIHEQFFGPGTRLTVL.

The genes are TRBV7-9 and TRBJ1-1; D gene uncertain. The CDR3 is made up of 13 amino acids. Germline assignment: CDR1 SEHNR and CDR2 FQNEAQ (reference sequence). Trimming removed 4 bases at V and 7 bases at J, with 13 bases between. CDR3 bases: TGTGCCAGCAGCTCGACAAGTTATCTTGAAGCTTTCTTT. Translating gives CASSSTSYLEAFF.

The chain is built from TRBV11-2 and TRBJ1-1; D gene uncertain. Trimming pared 3 bases from V and 1 base from J, leaving 12 bases between. CDR3 size: 15 residues. Germline loops: CDR1 SGHAT, CDR2 FQNNGV. Here the CDR3 DNA reads TGTGCCAGCAGCTTTTTAACCCGTGCGAACACTGAAGCTTTCTTT. It yields the protein CASSFLTRANTEAFF.

Here the CDR3 DNA reads TGTGCCAGCAGCTTAGTCCGGGAGGGCCGCGCCGGGGAGCTGTTTTTT. Translating it yields CASSLVREGRAGELFF. V is TRBV7-8 and J is TRBJ2-2; 8 bases line up with TRBD2. The CDR3 extends over 16 amino acids. Per germline, CDR1 SGHVS and CDR2 FQNEAQ. V lost 1 base to trimming and J lost 6 bases; unmatched junction nucleotides: 7.

V usage is TRBV19 and J usage is TRBJ1-5; perhaps TRBD1 as D (6 bases). Looked up from germline, CDR1 is LNHDA and CDR2 is SQIVND (reference sequence). The CDR3 sequence is 14 residues long. The V end was cut by 3 bases, the J end by 6 bases, with 12 bases between. The CDR3 reads CASSMLGAGQPQHF. In DNA, the CDR3 is TGTGCCAGTAGTATGTTGGGGGCGGGTCAGCCCCAGCATTTT.

The chain uses TRBV2 and TRBJ2-3; a weak D match, TRBD1 (6 bases). CDR1 and CDR2 from the germline V gene are SNHLY and FYNNEI. The CDR3 spans 12 residues. V was pared by 5 bases and J by 7 bases, with 10 bases between. CDR3 DNA: TGTGCCAGCAGTAAAGGGGGTTATACGCAGTATTTT. This gives the protein CASSKGGYTQYF.

This clone was seen a single time. The chain employs TRBV27 and TRBJ2-2, with D possibly TRBD2 on 6 matching bases. V was cut by 2 bases and J by 5 bases, with 12 bases left in between. Germline loops: CDR1 MNHEY, CDR2 SMNVEV (reference sequence). The CDR3 covers 15 residues. The CDR3 DNA is TGTGCCAGCAGTTTAGAAGGGCGGGGTACCGGGGAGCTGTTTTTT. Translating it yields CASSLEGRGTGELFF.

This clone was detected a few times. This chain uses TRBV7-2 with TRBJ2-7; D possibly corresponds to TRBD1 (5 bases). V lost 3 bases, J lost 0 bases, and 9 bases lay in between. The germline CDR1 and CDR2 sequences are SGHTA and FQGNSA. The CDR3 runs 14 residues. The CDR3 loop is CASSLDTGSYEQYF. In nucleotides, the CDR3 is TGTGCCAGCAGCTTGGACACTGGCTCCTACGAGCAGTACTTC.

This rearrangement joins TRBV5-5 to TRBJ2-7; no definite D call. CDR1 and CDR2 from the germline V gene are SGHKS and YYEKEE (reference sequence). This CDR3 has 15 amino acids. Trimming took 0 bases from V and 3 from J, leaving 13 bases between them. The CDR3: CASSLGPGLSYEQYF. CDR3 nucleotides: TGTGCCAGCAGCTTGGGGCCCGGCCTTAGCTACGAGCAGTACTTC.

The V and J genes are TRBV14 and TRBJ2-2; D is perhaps TRBD1 (5 bases). The V gene lost 8 bases and the J gene lost 2 bases, with 12 bases spanning the gap. The CDR3 has 14 amino acids. Germline assignment: CDR1 SGHDN and CDR2 FVKESK. For the CDR3, the DNA is TGTGCCAGCGCTCCCCGGACAAACACCGGGGAGCTGTTTTTT. Its protein is CASAPRTNTGELFF. The full variable domain, rest sourced from reference TRBV14 and TRBJ2-2, is EAGVTQFPSHSVIEKGQTVTLRCDPISGHDNLYWYRRVMGKEIKFLLHFVKESKQDESGMPNNRFLAERTGGTYSTLKVQPAELEDSGVYFCASAPRTNTGELFFGEGSRLTVL.

This chain links TRBV19 with TRBJ2-2; D gene unclear. V was clipped by 6 bases and J by 6 bases, with 17 bases between them. CDR1 and CDR2 from the germline V gene are LNHDA and SQIVND (reference sequence). The CDR3 is 15 amino acids. This chain's CDR3 is CASSLGETKAGELFF. CDR3 DNA: TGTGCCAGTAGCCTTGGAGAGACCAAGGCCGGGGAGCTGTTTTTT.

The chain combines TRBV11-2 with TRBJ2-7; TRBD2 matches at 15 bases. In germline, CDR1 is SGHAT, CDR2 FQNNGV. V lost 1 base and J lost 0; bases outside the gene matches: 7. The CDR3 spans 19 residues. The CDR3 DNA reads as TGTGCCAGCAGCTTAGCCCCGGGACTAGCGGGAGGCAGCTCCTACGAGCAGTACTTC. It codes for CASSLAPGLAGGSSYEQYF.